This T cell receptor (beta chain) comes out of a study of blood T cell repertoires in COVID-19. The method was immunoSEQ multiplex PCR; TCRdb's version includes in-frame clones alone and lacks a portion of them. Of about 270,000 clones in the sample, approximately 91% were seen once. Germline assignment: CDR1 LNHDA and CDR2 SQIVND (reference sequence). The CDR3 sequence is 9 residues long. The source of this sequence is a woman aged 40 to 55 with acute COVID-19. This chain connects TRBV19 to TRBJ2-7; D gene ambiguous. The sequencing sample was made of PBMCs or T cells enriched from blood (not recorded which). The CDR3 here is CQFAYEQYF. In nucleotides, the CDR3 is TGTCAATTTGCCTACGAGCAGTACTTC.